The 21 T cell receptor beta chains listed next were all sequenced from one sample in a study of T-cell reconstitution after alpha-beta-depleted transplantation in children. Preparing the TCRbeta library involved the use of unique molecular identifiers. TCRdb re-called the PCR reads with MiXCR, one entry per CDR3 protein. This table holds hundreds of thousands of distinct CDR3 sequences, around 13% found once. Source: PBMCs, taken before TCRalphabeta/CD19-depleted stem cell transplant. The origin of the receptors is a girl aged 2 to 9 with congenital amegakaryocytic thrombocytopenia, due to receive a stem cell transplant.

This clonotype occurred many times. The chain uses TRBV14 and TRBJ1-2, with D unclear. Germline V lookup: CDR1 SGHDN, CDR2 FVKESK. Deletions cut 0 bases from V and 9 bases from J, with 11 bases between. The CDR3 spans 13 residues. CDR3 nucleotides: TGTGCCAGCAGCCAAGATAGGGTCGAGAGCTACACCTTC. It encodes CASSQDRVESYTF.

This clonotype was found many times. The CDR3 spells CASIRERGPYNEQFF. CDR3 nucleotides: TGCGCCAGCATCCGGGAGCGGGGCCCCTACAATGAGCAGTTCTTC. The rearrangement joins TRBV5-1 to TRBJ2-1; TRBD2 aligns across 7 bases. V shed 6 bases, J shed 2 bases, and the junction held 8 bases outside the gene matches. This CDR3 contains 15 residues. Germline values: CDR1 SGHRS, CDR2 YFSETQ. Together with reference TRBV5-1 and TRBJ2-1, the CDR3 gives the full variable domain: KAGVTQTPRYLIKTRGQQVTLSCSPISGHRSVSWYQQTPGQGLQFLFEYFSETQRNKGNFPGRFSGRQFSNSRSEMNVSTLELGDSALYLCASIRERGPYNEQFFGPGTRLTVL.

CDR3 loop: CAISDGLAENNEQFF. CDR3 sequence (DNA): TGTGCCATCAGTGACGGGCTAGCGGAAAACAATGAGCAGTTCTTC. V gene TRBV10-3 combines with J gene TRBJ2-1; 7 bases are shared with TRBD2. In germline, CDR1 is ENHRY, CDR2 SYGVKD. After removal of 3 bases from V and 5 bases from J, the junction contained 7 bases not matched to a gene. The CDR3 spans 15 residues.

This clonotype has a handful of counts. The V call is TRBV5-6, the J call TRBJ2-1, with D uncertain. The CDR3 is made up of 13 amino acids. The V end was cut by 4 bases, the J end by 9 bases, with 14 bases between. Germline V gene sequence: CDR1 SGHDT, CDR2 YYEEEE. The CDR3 loop is CASSPLSRGEQFF. The CDR3 DNA reads as TGTGCCAGCAGCCCCTTAAGCCGTGGTGAGCAGTTCTTC.

The rearrangement joins TRBV5-1 to TRBJ2-7, with 7 bases matching TRBD1. Germline CDR1 reads SGHRS; CDR2 reads YFSETQ. The ends lost 0 bases at V and 7 bases at J; junction bases unmatched: 10. CDR3 length: 15 residues. This CDR3 reads CASSLARTGAREQYF. Here the CDR3 DNA reads TGCGCCAGCAGCTTGGCCCGGACAGGAGCCAGGGAGCAGTACTTC.

This clonotype was counted only a few times. This chain uses TRBV5-6 with TRBJ2-2; 9 nucleotides agree with TRBD1. The J segment lost 7 bases and the V segment lost 4 bases, leaving 8 bases of the junction unmatched. The CDR3 is 15 residues long. In germline, CDR1 is SGHDT, CDR2 YYEEEE. CDR3: CASSVGDREIGELFF. The CDR3 nucleotides read TGTGCCAGCAGCGTAGGGGACAGGGAAATCGGGGAGCTGTTTTTT.

The rearrangement uses TRBV10-3 and TRBJ1-2; TRBD1 is a possible D gene (5 bases). Deletions cut 4 bases from V and 8 bases from J, with 17 bases between. The CDR3 is 14 amino acids. Germline lookup yields CDR1 ENHRY and CDR2 SYGVKD. CDR3 bases: TGTGCCATCAGTGGGGAAGGGGCCCGTAAAGGCTACACCTTC. Its translation: CAISGEGARKGYTF.

This clonotype was observed a handful of times. The chain carries TRBV4-1 and TRBJ2-7; D gene ambiguous. The CDR3 is made up of 16 amino acids. In germline, CDR1 is MGHRA, CDR2 YSYEKL. V lost 1 base, J lost 4 bases, and 17 bases lay in between. The CDR3 region has the DNA TGCGCCAGCAGCCAAGGGGCGCCTCCCCGCATATACGAGCAGTACTTC. As protein: CASSQGAPPRIYEQYF.

This clonotype was counted between two and nine times. The chain recombines TRBV15 with TRBJ2-1, with 7 bases identical to TRBD1. The CDR3 runs 16 residues. CDR1 is LNHNV and CDR2 is YYDKDF in the germline V gene (reference sequence). Trimming took 3 bases from V and 3 from J; bases not matched to a gene: 8. For the CDR3, the DNA is TGTGCCACCAGCAGCTTCGGTGGGACAGACTACAATGAGCAGTTCTTC. This gives the protein CATSSFGGTDYNEQFF.

This clonotype appeared many times. The CDR3 nucleotides read TGCAGTGCTGGGGGAAGCGGGCTAGATACGCAGTATTTT. This sequence encodes CSAGGSGLDTQYF. The chain uses TRBV20-1 and TRBJ2-3, with D possibly being TRBD2 (6 bases). The CDR3 runs to 13 residues. Germline-derived CDR1 and CDR2 are DFQATT and SNEGSKA (reference sequence). Trimming left V 5 bases short and J 5 bases short, with 14 bases between.

This clonotype was observed a few times. The chain uses TRBV3-1 and TRBJ1-4; no firm D call. In germline, CDR1 is LGHDT, CDR2 YNNKEL (reference sequence). V was cut by 3 bases and J by 8 bases, with 13 bases left in between. The CDR3 is 14 amino acids. The CDR3 sequence: CASSQGSGSEKLFF. CDR3 nucleotide sequence: TGTGCCAGCAGCCAGGGTTCTGGCAGCGAAAAACTGTTTTTT.

This clonotype was counted only a few times. The rearrangement links TRBV11-1 to TRBJ2-7, with TRBD2 as a possible D gene (6 bases). The CDR3 has 15 amino acids. V was cut by 5 bases and J by 0 bases, with 14 bases left in between. Germline lookup yields CDR1 SGHAT and CDR2 FQDESV (reference sequence). The CDR3 sequence is CASSPSGHGSYEQYF. The CDR3 nucleotides are TGTGCCAGCAGCCCGAGCGGGCATGGCTCCTACGAGCAGTACTTC.

The table lists this clonotype with a few counts. The chain couples TRBV5-1 to TRBJ1-1, with a possible D match to TRBD1 (6 bases). The germline gives CDR1 SGHRS, CDR2 YFSETQ. The CDR3 has 15 residues. The V end was cut by 0 bases, the J end by 1 base, with 10 bases between. CDR3 bases: TGCGCCAGCAGCTTGGCTGGGGGCCCGAACACTGAAGCTTTCTTT. Residues: CASSLAGGPNTEAFF.

The chain uses TRBV3-1 and TRBJ2-3; maybe TRBD1 (6 bases). The CDR3 length is 16 residues. Germline V gene sequence: CDR1 LGHDT, CDR2 YNNKEL (reference sequence). Trimming cost V 4 bases and J 2 bases, with 16 bases left between them. CDR3 sequence reads: CASSLGADSYTDTQYF. The CDR3 coding sequence is TGTGCCAGCAGCCTGGGAGCGGACAGCTACACAGATACGCAGTATTTT.

This clonotype turned up a few times. V usage is TRBV2 and J usage is TRBJ1-2, with D uncertain. V was shortened by 6 bases and J by 7 bases, with 9 bases between the two germline ends. Looked up from germline, CDR1 is SNHLY and CDR2 is FYNNEI. The CDR3 is made up of 11 amino acids. The CDR3 reads CASRGFGGYTF. The CDR3 nucleotides are TGTGCCAGCAGGGGGTTCGGTGGCTACACCTTC.

Of note for this clonotype: This may be a read error, as it is one base from a much larger clone. V and J are TRBV29-1 and TRBJ2-7; D possibly matches TRBD1 or TRBD2 (5 bases each). This CDR3 has 12 amino acids. The V gene lost 4 bases and the J gene lost 3 bases, with 10 bases spanning the gap. Germline CDR1 reads SQVTM; CDR2 reads ANQGSEA. CDR3 protein: CSVVQEVYEQYF. The CDR3 DNA follows: TGCAGCGTTGTACAGGAGGTCTACGAGCAGTACTTC.

V gene TRBV5-1 combines with J gene TRBJ2-2, with 9 bases matching TRBD2. The V gene's germline CDR1 is SGHRS and CDR2 YFSETQ. V shed 4 bases, J shed 4 bases, and the junction held 8 bases outside the gene matches. This CDR3 comprises 16 residues. Written as DNA, the CDR3 is TGCGCCAGCAGCCTAACCGGGACTAGCTTCACCGGGGAGCTGTTTTTT. The encoded protein is CASSLTGTSFTGELFF.

The sample holds a few counts of this clonotype. V and J are TRBV2 and TRBJ2-3; 8 bases are shared with TRBD1. V gave up 6 bases and J gave up 4 bases; unmatched junction bases: 6. CDR3 size: 14 residues. Germline V lookup: CDR1 SNHLY, CDR2 FYNNEI. CDR3 in amino acids: CASRRQGASDTQYF. CDR3 DNA: TGTGCCAGCAGGCGCCAGGGGGCGTCAGATACGCAGTATTTT.

The chain uses TRBV12-3 or TRBV12-4 and TRBJ2-7; perhaps D is TRBD1 or TRBD2 (5 bases each). Between the trimmed V and J ends, which lost 5 bases and 3 bases, there was a span of 14 bases. The CDR3 sequence is 14 residues long. The CDR3 DNA sequence: TGTGCCAGCAGTCCCCGGGACCGAGACTACGAGCAGTACTTC. Amino acid sequence: CASSPRDRDYEQYF.

The gene calls are TRBV9 and TRBJ2-2; 7 bases are a match to TRBD1. Germline V gene sequence: CDR1 SGDLS, CDR2 YYNGEE. The CDR3 spans 19 residues. J lost 1 base, V lost 0 bases, and 12 bases had no gene match. CDR3 bases: TGTGCCAGCAGCGTAGTAGAGCCGTTTAGGGGGCGGAACACCGGGGAGCTGTTTTTT. This translates into CASSVVEPFRGRNTGELFF.

This clonotype occurred a few times. This chain links TRBV5-1 with TRBJ2-5; 7 bases are a match to TRBD2. The CDR3 consists of 16 residues. CDR1 and CDR2 (germline): SGHRS, YFSETQ. With V trimmed by 5 bases and J by 4 bases, 14 bases remained unmatched. CDR3 sequence: CASRALAGEWVETQYF. The CDR3, as DNA: TGCGCCAGCAGGGCTCTGGCGGGAGAGTGGGTAGAGACCCAGTACTTC.